One sample yielded the 17 T cell receptor beta chains listed below, sequenced in a study of beta chain features in type 1 diabetes. The sequenced template was cDNA made from the entire isolated RNA. TCRdb's copy holds only in-frame clones and misses some; the assay was immunoSEQ multiplex PCR. The data show about 320,000 clones, around 15% seen once. Sequencing input: central memory CD4+ T cells from blood. These receptors were collected from a man aged 25-45 years in good health.

There are a few counts of this clone. V is TRBV7-4 and J is TRBJ2-7, with D possibly TRBD1 on 6 matching bases. The CDR3 is 15 amino acids. V lost 5 bases and J 0 bases, leaving 14 bases between the germline ends. CDR1 SGHVT and CDR2 SQSDAQ come from the germline V gene. This CDR3 is CASSLRDTSSYEQYV. Written as DNA, the CDR3 is TGTGCCAGCAGCCTGAGGGACACGAGCTCCTACGAGCAGTACGTC.

V usage is TRBV6-5 and J usage is TRBJ2-7; unclear D gene. The CDR3 is 11 amino acids. V lost 6 bases to trimming and J lost 2 bases, with 5 bases between them. Germline loops: CDR1 MNHEY, CDR2 SVGAGI. CDR3 DNA: TGTGCCAGCAGCCAAACCTACGAGCAGTACTTC. Residues: CASSQTYEQYF.

This chain uses TRBV4-2 with TRBJ2-3; 9 bases map to TRBD2. V shed 5 bases, J shed 1 base, and the junction held 4 bases outside the gene matches. Germline CDR1 LGHNA, CDR2 YNFKEQ. CDR3 length equals 15 residues. The CDR3 DNA sequence: TGTGCCAGCAGCTTATTAGCGGGGGGCACAGATACGCAGTATTTT. It specifies CASSLLAGGTDTQYF.

This clone was observed a single time. The CDR3 DNA reads TGTGCTAGTGGCCCCTGGGGACAGGGGAGGGGTCAGCCCCAGCATTTT. It translates to CASGPWGQGRGQPQHF. The genes are TRBV12-5 and TRBJ1-5, with 10 bases identical to TRBD1. Trimming removed 6 bases from V and 6 bases from J; junction bases left unmatched: 11. The CDR3 is 16 amino acids. The germline gives CDR1 LGHNT, CDR2 FRNRAP. The variable domain in full, with the rest retrieved from reference TRBV12-5 and TRBJ1-5, is DARVTQTPRHKVTEMGQEVTMRCQPILGHNTVFWYRQTMMQGLELLAYFRNRAPLDDSGMPKDRFSAEMPDATLATLKIQPSEPRDSAVYFCASGPWGQGRGQPQHFGDGTRLSIL.

This chain uses TRBV6-5 with TRBJ1-5; possible D gene TRBD1, 6 bases. The CDR3 extends over 14 amino acids. Germline V gives CDR1 MNHEY, CDR2 SVGAGI. Trimming pared 6 bases from V and 7 bases from J, leaving 16 bases between. CDR3 protein: CASSQGDNRQPQHF. The CDR3 nucleotides are TGTGCCAGCAGCCAAGGGGACAATAGGCAGCCCCAGCATTTT.

In regard to this clone: A single base is all that separates this from a far larger clone, so a read error is likely. The chain recombines TRBV9 with TRBJ1-2; no clear D. The length of the CDR3 is 13 residues. Trimming stripped 0 bases from V and 4 bases from J, with 7 bases between. CDR1 and CDR2 (germline): SGDLS, YYNGEE. The CDR3 DNA follows: TGTGCCAGCAGCGTAGGGTCCTCCTATGGCTACACCTTC. This codes for CASSVGSSYGYTF.

The chain recombines TRBV5-1 with TRBJ1-1; TRBD1 matches 10 bases. The CDR3 length is 15 residues. Germline loops: CDR1 SGHRS, CDR2 YFSETQ. Losses at the gene ends were 4 bases for V and 5 bases for J; bases not matched to a gene: 8. For the CDR3, the DNA is TGCGCCAGCAGCCTACACCAGGGACAGGGGACTGAAGCTTTCTTT. As protein: CASSLHQGQGTEAFF.

The V gene is TRBV19, the J gene TRBJ2-7; D is perhaps TRBD2 (6 bases). The germline gives CDR1 LNHDA, CDR2 SQIVND (reference sequence). V lost 3 bases and J 0 bases, leaving 18 bases between the germline ends. The CDR3 has 17 amino acids. The CDR3 loop reads CASSIGGSGGYSYEQYF. CDR3 nucleotide sequence: TGTGCCAGTAGTATCGGGGGTTCCGGGGGATACTCCTACGAGCAGTACTTC. Combining the CDR3 with reference TRBV19 and TRBJ2-7 gives the whole variable domain DGGITQSPKYLFRKEGQNVTLSCEQNLNHDAMYWYRQDPGQGLRLIYYSQIVNDFQKGDIAEGYSVSREKKESFPLTVTSAQKNPTAFYLCASSIGGSGGYSYEQYFGPGTRLTVT.

The chain combines TRBV29-1 with TRBJ2-1; D possibly corresponds to TRBD1 (6 bases). The CDR3 runs 14 residues. The V and J ends lost 3 bases and 6 bases respectively, with 15 bases between them. Germline V gives CDR1 SQVTM, CDR2 ANQGSEA. The CDR3 DNA follows: TGCAGCGTTGATGGGGGCAGAGGGGGCAATGAGCAGTTCTTC. This gives the protein CSVDGGRGGNEQFF.

V is TRBV9 and J is TRBJ2-7, with TRBD2 as a possible D gene (5 bases). Germline CDR1 and CDR2: SGDLS and YYNGEE. The CDR3 has 14 residues. Trimming removed 2 bases from V and 0 bases from J, with 9 bases in between. The chain's CDR3 is CASSVRAASYEQYF. CDR3 nucleotides: TGTGCCAGCAGCGTCCGAGCGGCCTCCTACGAGCAGTACTTC.

V and J are TRBV10-3 and TRBJ2-4; D is undetermined. This CDR3 region has 15 residues. Per germline, CDR1 ENHRY and CDR2 SYGVKD. The V end was cut by 3 bases, the J end by 0 bases, with 9 bases between. The DNA for the CDR3 is TGTGCCATCAGTGATTCCCAACTAGCCAAAAACATTCAGTACTTC. This codes for CAISDSQLAKNIQYF.

This clone appeared a few times. The chain joins TRBV5-1 to TRBJ1-1; D perhaps matches TRBD1 (5 bases). Germline CDR1 SGHRS, CDR2 YFSETQ. The CDR3 loop spans 14 amino acids. The V gene lost 4 bases and the J gene lost 8 bases, with 18 bases spanning the gap. The CDR3 region has the DNA TGCGCCAGCAGCCCTGGCGCGAGCAGGGAAGAAGCTTTCTTT. This sequence encodes CASSPGASREEAFF. Looking up the rest from reference TRBV5-1 and TRBJ1-1 gives the full variable domain: KAGVTQTPRYLIKTRGQQVTLSCSPISGHRSVSWYQQTPGQGLQFLFEYFSETQRNKGNFPGRFSGRQFSNSRSEMNVSTLELGDSALYLCASSPGASREEAFFGQGTRLTVV.

This chain joins TRBV7-6 and TRBJ2-5; D possibly matches TRBD1 or TRBD2 (5 bases each). Per the germline V gene, CDR1 is SGHVS and CDR2 is FNYEAQ. CDR3 size: 14 residues. Trimming removed 3 bases from V and 0 bases from J, with 8 bases in between. DNA of the CDR3: TGTGCCAGCAGCTTGGGACCCAACCAAGAGACCCAGTACTTC. It encodes CASSLGPNQETQYF.

As for this clone: A junction end diverges from the germline sequence, so it may reflect a read error. V usage is TRBV7-7 and J usage is TRBJ2-3, with 12 positions matching TRBD2. CDR1 is SSHAT, CDR2 FNYEAQ, per germline (reference sequence). CDR3 size: 16 residues. CDR3 protein: CASSPRLAGGTDTQYF. In nucleotides, the CDR3 is TGCGCCAGCAGCCCCAGACTAGCGGGGGGCACAGATACGCAGTATTTT.

The rearrangement joins TRBV7-9 to TRBJ1-2, with no clear D. The CDR3 runs to 11 residues. Germline CDR1 and CDR2: SEHNR and FQNEAQ (reference sequence). V was clipped by 1 base and J by 7 bases, with 4 bases between them. This CDR3 reads CASSLDFGYTF. CDR3 DNA sequence: TGTGCCAGCAGCTTAGATTTTGGCTACACCTTC.

The genes are TRBV7-9 and TRBJ1-1; D call uncertain. The CDR3 contains 16 residues. V shed 3 bases and J shed 3 bases, with 17 bases lying between them. Germline CDR1 reads SEHNR; CDR2 reads FQNEAQ (reference sequence). The CDR3 DNA is TGTGCCAGCAGCTTGGGTCGGGCCCCAAGCGACACTGAAGCTTTCTTT. Protein: CASSLGRAPSDTEAFF.

This chain uses TRBV11-2 with TRBJ2-4; tentatively, D is TRBD1 (5 bases). The CDR3 covers 15 residues. Trimming left V 1 base short and J 9 bases short, with 16 bases between. Germline CDR1 SGHAT, CDR2 FQNNGV. CDR3 DNA: TGTGCCAGCAGCTTAGCGCAGACACCCCAGGGCATTCAGTACTTC. This sequence encodes CASSLAQTPQGIQYF.